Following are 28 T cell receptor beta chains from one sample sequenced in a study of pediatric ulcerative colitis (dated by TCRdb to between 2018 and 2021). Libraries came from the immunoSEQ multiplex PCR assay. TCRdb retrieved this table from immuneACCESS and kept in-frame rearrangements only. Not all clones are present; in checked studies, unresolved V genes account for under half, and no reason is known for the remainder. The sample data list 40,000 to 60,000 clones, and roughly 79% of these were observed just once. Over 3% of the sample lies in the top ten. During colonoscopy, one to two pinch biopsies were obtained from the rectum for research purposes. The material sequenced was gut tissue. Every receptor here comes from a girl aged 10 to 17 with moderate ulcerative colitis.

The CDR3 is CASSEVGTEAFF. In DNA, the CDR3 is TGTGCCAGCTCAGAGGTGGGCACTGAAGCTTTCTTT. The chain recombines TRBV18 with TRBJ1-1; D unresolved. V was trimmed by 5 bases and J by 4 bases, leaving 8 bases between them. CDR1 is KGHSH and CDR2 is LQKENI in the germline V gene. The CDR3 runs to 12 residues.

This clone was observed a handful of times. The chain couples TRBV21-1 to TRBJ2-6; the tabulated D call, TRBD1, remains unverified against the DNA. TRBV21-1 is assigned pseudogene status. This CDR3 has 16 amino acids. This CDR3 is CASSKAPGPGANVLTF. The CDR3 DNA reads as TGTGCCAGCAGCAAAGCCCCAGGGCCTGGGGCCAACGTCCTGACTTTC.

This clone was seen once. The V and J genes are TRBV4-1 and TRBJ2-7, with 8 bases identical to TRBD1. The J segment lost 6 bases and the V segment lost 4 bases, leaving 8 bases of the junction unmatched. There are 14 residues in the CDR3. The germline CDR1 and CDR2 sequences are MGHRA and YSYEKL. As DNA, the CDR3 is TGCGCCAGCAGCCCGGACAGGGCCCTGCGCGAGCAGTACTTC. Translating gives CASSPDRALREQYF.

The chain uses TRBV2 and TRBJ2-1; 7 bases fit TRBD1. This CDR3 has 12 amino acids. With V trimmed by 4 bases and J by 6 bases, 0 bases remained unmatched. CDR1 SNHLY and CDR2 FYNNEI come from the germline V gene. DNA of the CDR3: TGTGCCAGCAGTGCAGGGGGCAATGAGCAGTTCTTC. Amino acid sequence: CASSAGGNEQFF.

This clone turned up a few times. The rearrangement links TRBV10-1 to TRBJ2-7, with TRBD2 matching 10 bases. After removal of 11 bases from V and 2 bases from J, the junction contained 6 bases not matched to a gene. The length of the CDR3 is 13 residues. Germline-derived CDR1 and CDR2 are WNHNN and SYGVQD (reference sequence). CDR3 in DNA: TGCGCCGGGGGGACTAGCGAGACCTACGAGCAGTACTTC. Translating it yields CAGGTSETYEQYF.

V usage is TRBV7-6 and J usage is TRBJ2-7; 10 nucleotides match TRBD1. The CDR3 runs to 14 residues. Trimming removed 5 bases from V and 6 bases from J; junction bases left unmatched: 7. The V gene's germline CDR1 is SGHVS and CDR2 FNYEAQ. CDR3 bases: TGTGCCAGCAGCCCGCGGACAGGGGGTACCGAGCAGTACTTC. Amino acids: CASSPRTGGTEQYF.

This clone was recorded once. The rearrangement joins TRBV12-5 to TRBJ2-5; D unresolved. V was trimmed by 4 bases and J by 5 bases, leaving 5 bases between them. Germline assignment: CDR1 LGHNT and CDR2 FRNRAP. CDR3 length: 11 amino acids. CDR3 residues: CASGSWETQYF. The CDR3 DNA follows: TGTGCTAGTGGTTCCTGGGAGACCCAGTACTTC.

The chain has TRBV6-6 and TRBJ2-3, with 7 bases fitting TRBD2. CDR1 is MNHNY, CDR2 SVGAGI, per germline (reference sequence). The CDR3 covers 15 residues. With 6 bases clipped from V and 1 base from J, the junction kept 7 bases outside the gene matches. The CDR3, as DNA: TGTGCCAGCAGCCCGCGGGGGAGGGGCACAGATACGCAGTATTTT. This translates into CASSPRGRGTDTQYF.

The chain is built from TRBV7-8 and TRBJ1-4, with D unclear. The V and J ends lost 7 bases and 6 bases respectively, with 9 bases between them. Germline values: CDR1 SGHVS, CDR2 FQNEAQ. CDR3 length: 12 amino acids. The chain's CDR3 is CASMSMDEKLFF. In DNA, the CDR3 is TGTGCCAGCATGAGTATGGATGAAAAACTGTTTTTT. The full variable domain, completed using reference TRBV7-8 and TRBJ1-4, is GAGVSQSPRYKVAKRGQDVALRCDPISGHVSLFWYQQALGQGPEFLTYFQNEAQLDKSGLPSDRFFAERPEGSVSTLKIQRTQQEDSAVYLCASMSMDEKLFFGSGTQLSVL.

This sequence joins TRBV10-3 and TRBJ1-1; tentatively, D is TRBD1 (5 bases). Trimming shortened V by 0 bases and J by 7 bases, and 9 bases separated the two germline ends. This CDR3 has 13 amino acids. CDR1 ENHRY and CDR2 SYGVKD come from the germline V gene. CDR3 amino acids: CAISESGGGEAFF. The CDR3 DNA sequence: TGTGCCATCAGTGAGTCGGGCGGGGGTGAAGCTTTCTTT.

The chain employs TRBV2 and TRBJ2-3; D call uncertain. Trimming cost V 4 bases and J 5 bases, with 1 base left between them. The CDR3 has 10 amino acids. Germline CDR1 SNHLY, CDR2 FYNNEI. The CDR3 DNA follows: TGTGCCAGCAGTGTAGATACGCAGTATTTT. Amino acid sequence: CASSVDTQYF. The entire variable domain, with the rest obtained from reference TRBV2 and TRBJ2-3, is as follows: EPEVTQTPSHQVTQMGQEVILRCVPISNHLYFYWYRQILGQKVEFLVSFYNNEISEKSEIFDDQFSVERPDGSNFTLKIRSTKLEDSAMYFCASSVDTQYFGPGTRLTVL.

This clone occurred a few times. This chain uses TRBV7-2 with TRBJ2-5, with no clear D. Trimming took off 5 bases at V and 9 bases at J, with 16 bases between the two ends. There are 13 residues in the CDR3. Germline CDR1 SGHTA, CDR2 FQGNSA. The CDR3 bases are TGTGCCAGCAGCCCGTATATCAGGATGGCCCAGTACTTC. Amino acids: CASSPYIRMAQYF.

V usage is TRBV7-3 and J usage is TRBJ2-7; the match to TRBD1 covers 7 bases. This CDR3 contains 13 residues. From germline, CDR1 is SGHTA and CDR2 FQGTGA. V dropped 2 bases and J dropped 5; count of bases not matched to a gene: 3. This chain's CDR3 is CASSLGQGDEQYF. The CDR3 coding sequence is TGTGCCAGCAGCTTAGGGCAGGGGGACGAGCAGTACTTC.

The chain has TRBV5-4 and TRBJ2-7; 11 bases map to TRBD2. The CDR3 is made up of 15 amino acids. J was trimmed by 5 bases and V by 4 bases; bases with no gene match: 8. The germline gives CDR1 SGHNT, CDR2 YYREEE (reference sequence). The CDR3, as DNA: TGTGCCAGCAGCCGAACTAGCGGGAGCGAACACGAGCAGTACTTC. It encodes CASSRTSGSEHEQYF.

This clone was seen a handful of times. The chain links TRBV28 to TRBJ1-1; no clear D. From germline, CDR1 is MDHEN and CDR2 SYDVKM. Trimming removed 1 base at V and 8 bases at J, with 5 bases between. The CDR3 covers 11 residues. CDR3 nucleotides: TGTGCCAGCAGTTTATTTGAGGAAGCTTTCTTT. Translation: CASSLFEEAFF.

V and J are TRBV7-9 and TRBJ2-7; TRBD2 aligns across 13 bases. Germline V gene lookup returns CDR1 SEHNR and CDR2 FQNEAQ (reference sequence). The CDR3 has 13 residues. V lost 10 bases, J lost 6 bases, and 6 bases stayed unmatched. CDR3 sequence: CATGLAGVGEQYF. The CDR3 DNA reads TGTGCCACAGGACTAGCGGGAGTAGGCGAGCAGTACTTC. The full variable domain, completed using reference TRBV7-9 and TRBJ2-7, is DTGVSQNPRHKITKRGQNVTFRCDPISEHNRLYWYRQTLGQGPEFLTYFQNEAQLEKSRLLSDRFSAERPKGSFSTLEIQRTEQGDSAMYLCATGLAGVGEQYFGPGTRLTVT.

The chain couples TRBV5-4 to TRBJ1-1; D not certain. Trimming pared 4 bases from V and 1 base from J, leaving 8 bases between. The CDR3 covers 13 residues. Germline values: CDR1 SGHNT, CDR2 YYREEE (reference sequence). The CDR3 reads CASSLRGNTEAFF. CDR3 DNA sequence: TGTGCCAGCAGCCTGCGGGGGAACACTGAAGCTTTCTTT.

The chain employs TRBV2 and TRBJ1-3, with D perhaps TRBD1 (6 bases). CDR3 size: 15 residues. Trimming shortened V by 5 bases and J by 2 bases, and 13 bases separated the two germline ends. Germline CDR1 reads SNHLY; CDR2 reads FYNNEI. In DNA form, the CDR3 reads TGTGCCAGCAGTAGTACAGGGTTCGCTGGAAACACCATATATTTT. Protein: CASSSTGFAGNTIYF. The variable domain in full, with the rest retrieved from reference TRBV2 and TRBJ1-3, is EPEVTQTPSHQVTQMGQEVILRCVPISNHLYFYWYRQILGQKVEFLVSFYNNEISEKSEIFDDQFSVERPDGSNFTLKIRSTKLEDSAMYFCASSSTGFAGNTIYFGEGSWLTVV.

The CDR3 DNA reads TGTGCCAGCAGTTACTCGAGGACCACAGATACGCAGTATTTT. Translating gives CASSYSRTTDTQYF. The genes are TRBV6-5 and TRBJ2-3; D is undetermined. The V end lost 0 bases, the J end lost 2 bases, and 6 bases lay between the germline ends. The CDR3 is made up of 14 amino acids. The germline CDR1 and CDR2 sequences are MNHEY and SVGAGI.

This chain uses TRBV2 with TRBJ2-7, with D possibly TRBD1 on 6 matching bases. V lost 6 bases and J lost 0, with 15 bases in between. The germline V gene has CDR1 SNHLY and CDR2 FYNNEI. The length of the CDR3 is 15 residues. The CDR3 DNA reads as TGTGCCAGCAGGCGCGAGGCAGGGGACTCCTACGAGCAGTACTTC. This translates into CASRREAGDSYEQYF. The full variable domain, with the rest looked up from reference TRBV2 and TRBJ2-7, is EPEVTQTPSHQVTQMGQEVILRCVPISNHLYFYWYRQILGQKVEFLVSFYNNEISEKSEIFDDQFSVERPDGSNFTLKIRSTKLEDSAMYFCASRREAGDSYEQYFGPGTRLTVT.

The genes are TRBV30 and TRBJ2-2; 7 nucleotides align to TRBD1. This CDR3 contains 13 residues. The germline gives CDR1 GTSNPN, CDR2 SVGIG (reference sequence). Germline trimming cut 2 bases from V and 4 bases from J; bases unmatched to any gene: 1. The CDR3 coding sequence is TGTGCCTGGAGTTCAGGGGGCACCGGGGAGCTGTTTTTT. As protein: CAWSSGGTGELFF.

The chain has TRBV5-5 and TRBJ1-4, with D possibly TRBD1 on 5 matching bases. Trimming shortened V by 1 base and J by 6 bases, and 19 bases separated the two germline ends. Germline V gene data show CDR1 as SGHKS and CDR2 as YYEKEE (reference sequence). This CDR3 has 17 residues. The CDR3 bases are TGTGCCAGCAGCTTGATGGGGACTACGGCTAAGCATGAAAAACTGTTTTTT. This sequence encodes CASSLMGTTAKHEKLFF.

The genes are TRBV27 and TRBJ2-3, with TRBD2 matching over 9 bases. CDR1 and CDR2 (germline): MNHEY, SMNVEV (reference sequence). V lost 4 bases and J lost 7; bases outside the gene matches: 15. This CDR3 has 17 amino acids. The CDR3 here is CASSSPRGRGGVNTQYF. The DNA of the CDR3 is TGTGCCAGCAGTTCCCCCCGGGGGCGGGGGGGCGTAAATACGCAGTATTTT.

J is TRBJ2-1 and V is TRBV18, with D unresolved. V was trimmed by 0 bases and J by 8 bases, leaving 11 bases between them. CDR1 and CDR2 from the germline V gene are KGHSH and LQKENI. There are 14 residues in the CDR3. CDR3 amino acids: CASSPPAGGHEQFF. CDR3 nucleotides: TGTGCCAGCTCACCACCGGCAGGTGGCCATGAGCAGTTCTTC.

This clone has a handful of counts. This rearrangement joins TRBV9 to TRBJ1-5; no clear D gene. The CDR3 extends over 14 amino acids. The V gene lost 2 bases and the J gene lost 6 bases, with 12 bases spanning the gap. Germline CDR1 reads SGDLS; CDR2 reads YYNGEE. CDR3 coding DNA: TGTGCCAGCAGCGTCGACGGTGCGGGTCAGCCCCAGCATTTT. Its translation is CASSVDGAGQPQHF.

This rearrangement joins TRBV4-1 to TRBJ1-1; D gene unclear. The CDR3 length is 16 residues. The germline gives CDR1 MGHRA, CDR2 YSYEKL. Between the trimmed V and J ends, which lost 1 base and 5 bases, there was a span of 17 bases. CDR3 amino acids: CASSQAGGPRRTEAFF. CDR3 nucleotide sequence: TGCGCCAGCAGCCAAGCAGGCGGGCCCCGCCGGACTGAAGCTTTCTTT.

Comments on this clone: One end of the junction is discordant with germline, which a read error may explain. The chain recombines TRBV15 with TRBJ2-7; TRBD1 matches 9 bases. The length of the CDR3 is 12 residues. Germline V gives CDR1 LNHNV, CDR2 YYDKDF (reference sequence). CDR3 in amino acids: CATSRRGDRVIF. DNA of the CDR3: TGTGCCACCAGCAGACGGGGGGACAGGGTAATCTTC. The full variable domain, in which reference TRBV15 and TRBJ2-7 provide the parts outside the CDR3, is DAMVIQNPRYQVTQFGKPVTLSCSQTLNHNVMYWYQQKSSQAPKLLFHYYDKDFNNEADTPDNFQSRRPNTSFCFLDIRSPGLGDTAMYLCATSRRGDRVIFGPGTRLTVT.

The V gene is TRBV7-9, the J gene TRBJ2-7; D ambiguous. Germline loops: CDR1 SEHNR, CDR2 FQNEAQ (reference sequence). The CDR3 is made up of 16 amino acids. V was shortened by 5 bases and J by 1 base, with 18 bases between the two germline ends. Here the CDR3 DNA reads TGTGCCAGCAGCCAACCGCCCCCGGCGGATTCCTACGAGCAGTACTTC. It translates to CASSQPPPADSYEQYF.